The 13 T cell receptor beta chains presented below share a single source sample, sequenced in a study of blood T cell repertoires in COVID-19. Repertoires were generated with immunoSEQ multiplex PCR, while TCRdb's copy carries only in-frame clones and drops some. The repertoire has just under 65,000 clones, 78% of them found once; the top ten carry 11% to 15%. Sequencing input: peripheral blood. The receptors come from a man aged 55-75 years with COVID-19, enrolled during active disease.

This clone was observed many times. CDR3 DNA: TGCGCCAGCAGCTTGGCCCACGGAGGCGGGGAGCTGTTTTTT. Amino acid sequence: CASSLAHGGGELFF. The chain recombines TRBV5-1 with TRBJ2-2, with D possibly TRBD2 on 5 matching bases. The germline V gene has CDR1 SGHRS and CDR2 YFSETQ. The V and J ends lost 0 bases and 7 bases respectively, with 10 bases between them. The CDR3 is 14 amino acids.

CDR3 nucleotide sequence: TGCGCCAGCAGCGGCCGGGAGACCACCTACGAGCAGTACTTC. Encoded protein: CASSGRETTYEQYF. The V call is TRBV5-1, the J call TRBJ2-7, with D perhaps TRBD2 (6 bases). Trimming shortened V by 4 bases and J by 2 bases, and 13 bases separated the two germline ends. Germline values: CDR1 SGHRS, CDR2 YFSETQ. The CDR3 sequence is 14 residues long.

This chain joins TRBV7-9 and TRBJ1-1, with D possibly being TRBD1 (6 bases). From germline, CDR1 is SEHNR and CDR2 FQNEAQ (reference sequence). The CDR3 is made up of 14 amino acids. The V end lost 0 bases, the J end lost 1 base, and 6 bases lay between the germline ends. The CDR3: CASSLAGANTEAFF. DNA of the CDR3: TGTGCCAGCAGCTTAGCGGGGGCGAACACTGAAGCTTTCTTT. Full variable domain (outside the CDR3, taken from reference TRBV7-9 and TRBJ1-1): DTGVSQNPRHKITKRGQNVTFRCDPISEHNRLYWYRQTLGQGPEFLTYFQNEAQLEKSRLLSDRFSAERPKGSFSTLEIQRTEQGDSAMYLCASSLAGANTEAFFGQGTRLTVV.

J is TRBJ2-7 and V is TRBV10-3; 8 bases line up with TRBD1. J was trimmed by 6 bases and V by 7 bases; bases with no gene match: 8. CDR3 size: 13 residues. Germline CDR1 reads ENHRY; CDR2 reads SYGVKD. CDR3 DNA sequence: TGTGCCATCAAGGAGGGACAGGATGGCGAGCAGTACTTC. This sequence encodes CAIKEGQDGEQYF.

J is TRBJ2-5 and V is TRBV5-4, with 9 nucleotides matching TRBD2. Per the germline V gene, CDR1 is SGHNT and CDR2 is YYREEE (reference sequence). The CDR3 contains 16 residues. J lost 5 bases, V lost 2 bases, and 10 bases had no gene match. CDR3 residues: CASSFPSRGGAETQYF. Written as DNA, the CDR3 is TGTGCCAGCAGCTTCCCCTCCCGCGGGGGGGCCGAGACCCAGTACTTC.

The chain links TRBV18 to TRBJ2-5; no reliable D call. The CDR3 is 12 residues long. Germline V CDR1 and CDR2: KGHSH, LQKENI. Trimming took 3 bases from V and 3 from J, leaving 5 bases between them. The CDR3 spells CASSPQKETQYF. CDR3 nucleotides: TGTGCCAGCTCACCGCAGAAAGAGACCCAGTACTTC.

This clone has just a few counts. The CDR3 reads CASSIQGASYEQYF. For the CDR3, the DNA is TGTGCCAGTAGTATCCAGGGGGCCTCCTACGAGCAGTACTTC. The rearrangement links TRBV19 to TRBJ2-7, with 8 bases matching TRBD1. Germline assignment: CDR1 LNHDA and CDR2 SQIVND (reference sequence). Germline trimming cut 3 bases from V and 0 bases from J; bases unmatched to any gene: 1. The CDR3 contains 14 residues.

The CDR3 loop reads CASSSGTGDYEQYF. In nucleotides, the CDR3 is TGTGCCAGCAGCTCCGGGACAGGGGACTACGAGCAGTACTTC. The genes are TRBV2 and TRBJ2-7; 10 nucleotides line up with TRBD1. Germline lookup yields CDR1 SNHLY and CDR2 FYNNEI. The J segment lost 3 bases and the V segment lost 6 bases, leaving 5 bases of the junction unmatched. There are 14 residues in the CDR3.

The genes are TRBV18 and TRBJ1-6; D not resolved. Germline CDR1 reads KGHSH; CDR2 reads LQKENI. Trimming took off 6 bases at V and 7 bases at J, with 16 bases between the two ends. This CDR3 is 15 amino acids long. The chain's CDR3 is CASSPGGVENSPLHF. The DNA for the CDR3 is TGTGCCAGCTCGCCGGGAGGAGTGGAGAATTCACCCCTCCACTTT.

The J gene is TRBJ1-2, the V gene TRBV29-1; D unresolved. Germline V gives CDR1 SQVTM, CDR2 ANQGSEA. The CDR3 is made up of 12 amino acids. DNA of the CDR3: TGCGGATTTGCTCGCGGCAACTATGGCTACACCTTC. Its protein is CGFARGNYGYTF. Using reference TRBV29-1 and TRBJ1-2 for the parts outside the CDR3, the full variable domain is SAVISQKPSRDICQRGTSLTIQCQVDSQVTMMFWYRQQPGQSLTLIATANQGSEATYESGFVIDKFPISRPNLTFSTLTVSNMSPEDSSIYLCGFARGNYGYTFGSGTRLTVV.

The V and J genes are TRBV5-1 and TRBJ2-2; D ambiguous. The CDR3 consists of 14 residues. The germline V gene has CDR1 SGHRS and CDR2 YFSETQ. Trimming cost V 0 bases and J 6 bases, with 9 bases left between them. The CDR3 spells CASSLVLASGELFF. Written as DNA, the CDR3 is TGCGCCAGCAGCTTGGTCTTGGCTTCCGGGGAGCTGTTTTTT.

This clone showed up many times. The sample contains more than one DNA sequence encoding this CDR3. This chain connects TRBV5-1 to TRBJ2-5; TRBD2 matches at 13 bases. The CDR3 runs 16 residues. The trim removed 0 bases at V and 4 bases at J, leaving 3 bases unmatched. Germline CDR1 and CDR2: SGHRS and YFSETQ. CDR3 sequence: CASSLGLAGGTETQYF. CDR3 sequence (DNA): TGCGCCAGCAGCTTGGGACTAGCGGGGGGTACAGAGACCCAGTACTTC. Looking up the rest from reference TRBV5-1 and TRBJ2-5 gives the full variable domain: KAGVTQTPRYLIKTRGQQVTLSCSPISGHRSVSWYQQTPGQGLQFLFEYFSETQRNKGNFPGRFSGRQFSNSRSEMNVSTLELGDSALYLCASSLGLAGGTETQYFGPGTRLLVL.

The CDR3 sequence is CASTDRGRRQPQHF. In DNA, the CDR3 is TGTGCCAGCACTGACAGGGGGCGGAGGCAGCCCCAGCATTTT. The chain couples TRBV2 to TRBJ1-5; TRBD1 agrees at 10 bases. Germline CDR1 and CDR2: SNHLY and FYNNEI. This CDR3 region has 14 residues. J lost 7 bases, V lost 7 bases, and 7 bases had no gene match.